This T cell receptor beta chain was identified during a study of cytomegalovirus exposure and HLA in healthy donors. Turning to the study itself: Around 77 million unique TCRs from HLA-typed donors made up an early data release. Overall study results and limits: There were several of the most significant clusters that appeared linked to common viral pathogens in a later analysis. About 87% or about 30% of the time was how often most TCR beta V segments were productive, according to an earlier analysis. The study flagged approximately 180 TCR beta chains as cytomegalovirus-associated.

V gave up 5 bases and J gave up 5 bases; unmatched junction bases: 2. Looked up from germline, CDR1 is LGHNA and CDR2 is YNFKEQ. CDR3 length: 13 amino acids. Details on this clone: Antigen unknown.

PCR amplification relied on 60 Vbeta primers (plus 13 Jbeta primers). The method was immunoSEQ multiplex PCR; TCRdb's version includes in-frame clones alone and lacks a portion of them. The table records some 78,000 clones, around 70% of them present only once. The sequence was collected from a woman in her thirties or forties in good health and CMV-seropositive. The genes are TRBV4-2 and TRBJ1-5; 8 bases line up with TRBD1. The sequenced sample consisted of PBMCs. The CDR3 DNA is TGTGCCAGCAGCGGACAGGGTGATCAGCCCCAGCATTTT. Residues: CASSGQGDQPQHF.